This TCR beta chain stems from a study of OX40 agonist ivuxolimab in advanced cancers. Generated by immunoSEQ multiplex PCR, the TCRdb table keeps only in-frame clones and is missing some. The sample has just under 85,000 clones, approximately 84% seen once. This TCR derives from an adult with an advanced solid tumor such as melanoma, head and neck, liver or kidney cancer. The input for sequencing was CD4+ or CD8+ T cells sorted from blood, taken in a trial of the OX40 agonist ivuxolimab.

CDR3 coding DNA: TGTGCCAGCAGTGAGCAAGGACAGCTACAAGAGACCCAGTACTTC. It codes for CASSEQGQLQETQYF. The chain is built from TRBV6-6 and TRBJ2-5; possibly TRBD1 for D (6 bases). V gave up 5 bases and J gave up 2 bases, with 15 bases separating them. The V gene's germline CDR1 is MNHNY and CDR2 SVGAGI (reference sequence). The CDR3 consists of 15 residues.